The 21 T cell receptor beta chains below were found in one sample sequenced in a study of cytomegalovirus exposure and HLA in healthy donors. Sequenced by immunoSEQ multiplex PCR; TCRdb stores in-frame clones only, minus some. In the table there are about 240,000 clones, 86% of which are singletons. The material sequenced was PBMCs. These receptors all come from a woman in her twenties or thirties in good health and CMV-seropositive.

The V call is TRBV25-1, the J call TRBJ2-1; 14 bases are shared with TRBD2. V was clipped by 5 bases and J by 2 bases; unmatched bases: 8. Germline lookup yields CDR1 MGHDK and CDR2 SYGVNS. The CDR3 covers 18 residues. CDR3 DNA: TGTGCCAGCAGTCGGGGGACTAGCGGGAGCATGACCTACAATGAGCAGTTCTTC. It encodes CASSRGTSGSMTYNEQFF.

This sequence joins TRBV2 and TRBJ2-1; 9 bases fit TRBD1. The CDR3 extends over 15 amino acids. The germline V gene has CDR1 SNHLY and CDR2 FYNNEI. The trim removed 6 bases at V and 6 bases at J, leaving 9 bases unmatched. The DNA for the CDR3 is TGTGCCAGCAGGAAACGGGACAGGGCCCGCAATGAGCAGTTCTTC. It specifies CASRKRDRARNEQFF.

This chain uses TRBV5-1 with TRBJ2-7; 9 positions agree with TRBD1. Germline V gives CDR1 SGHRS, CDR2 YFSETQ. The CDR3 consists of 15 residues. The junction had 5 bases not matched to a gene; V was cut back by 0 bases and J by 4 bases. The CDR3 DNA reads as TGCGCCAGCAGCTTGGCACAGGGGGCGCGTTACGAGCAGTACTTC. Amino acids: CASSLAQGARYEQYF.

In DNA form, the CDR3 reads TGTGCCAGCAGCGACCCTAGCGGCACAGATACGCAGTATTTT. Translation: CASSDPSGTDTQYF. The rearrangement links TRBV5-4 to TRBJ2-3; a weak D match, TRBD2 (6 bases). The CDR3 contains 14 residues. The V end lost 4 bases, the J end lost 1 base, and 10 bases lay between the germline ends. The germline CDR1 and CDR2 sequences are SGHNT and YYREEE (reference sequence).

The rearrangement links TRBV7-3 to TRBJ2-3; 7 nucleotides agree with TRBD2. J lost 0 bases, V lost 5 bases, and 8 bases had no gene match. Germline lookup yields CDR1 SGHTA and CDR2 FQGTGA. This CDR3 has 16 amino acids. This CDR3 is CASSPGLAASTDTQYF. In nucleotides, the CDR3 is TGTGCCAGCAGCCCCGGCCTAGCGGCTAGCACAGATACGCAGTATTTT.

This chain links TRBV5-4 with TRBJ1-3, with D possibly being TRBD1 (6 bases). The ends were cut back, 2 bases at V and 4 bases at J, with 13 bases in the middle. Germline V gene data show CDR1 as SGHNT and CDR2 as YYREEE (reference sequence). The CDR3 has 15 residues. Written as DNA, the CDR3 is TGTGCCAGCAGCTTAACTCAGGGGTACGGAAACACCATATATTTT. Its translation: CASSLTQGYGNTIYF.

This chain links TRBV7-4 with TRBJ1-2; the match to TRBD1 covers 7 bases. V was pared by 1 base and J by 5 bases, with 10 bases of the junction left unmatched. The CDR3 consists of 16 residues. From germline, CDR1 is SGHVT and CDR2 SQSDAQ. The CDR3 sequence is CASSLGKLAGGYGYTF. The CDR3, as DNA: TGTGCCAGCAGCTTAGGGAAGTTGGCAGGGGGGTATGGCTACACCTTC.

This clone has only a few counts. This chain joins TRBV27 and TRBJ2-3, with a tentative D call TRBD2 (5 bases). This CDR3 region has 14 residues. The V and J ends lost 5 bases and 3 bases respectively, with 12 bases between them. CDR1 and CDR2 from the germline V gene are MNHEY and SMNVEV (reference sequence). CDR3 sequence reads: CASSQRGSTDTQYF. In nucleotides, the CDR3 is TGTGCCAGCAGTCAGAGAGGGAGTACAGATACGCAGTATTTT.

The chain recombines TRBV7-6 with TRBJ2-7, with 7 bases matching TRBD2. Germline V gene sequence: CDR1 SGHVS, CDR2 FNYEAQ. The trim removed 5 bases at V and 4 bases at J, leaving 14 bases unmatched. There are 16 residues in the CDR3. The CDR3 region is CASSLGGDGGSYEQYF. The DNA for the CDR3 is TGTGCCAGCAGCCTAGGAGGGGACGGCGGGAGTTACGAGCAGTACTTC. The full variable domain, rest sourced from reference TRBV7-6 and TRBJ2-7, is GAGVSQSPRYKVTKRGQDVALRCDPISGHVSLYWYRQALGQGPEFLTYFNYEAQQDKSGLPNDRFSAERPEGSISTLTIQRTEQRDSAMYRCASSLGGDGGSYEQYFGPGTRLTVT.

This chain connects TRBV11-2 to TRBJ2-5; no firm D call. Trimming stripped 6 bases from V and 1 base from J, with 18 bases between. The CDR3 extends over 16 amino acids. Germline-derived CDR1 and CDR2 are SGHAT and FQNNGV. The CDR3 here is CASSIQKPTVQETQYF. The CDR3 coding sequence is TGTGCCAGCAGTATACAGAAACCAACAGTCCAAGAGACCCAGTACTTC.

V and J are TRBV5-1 and TRBJ1-1, with 7 bases matching TRBD1. Per the germline V gene, CDR1 is SGHRS and CDR2 is YFSETQ. This CDR3 is built from 13 residues. With 4 bases clipped from V and 4 bases from J, the junction kept 4 bases outside the gene matches. As DNA, the CDR3 is TGCGCCAGCAGCCTATCAGGGGGCACTGAAGCTTTCTTT. Translating gives CASSLSGGTEAFF. Full variable domain (outside the CDR3, taken from reference TRBV5-1 and TRBJ1-1): KAGVTQTPRYLIKTRGQQVTLSCSPISGHRSVSWYQQTPGQGLQFLFEYFSETQRNKGNFPGRFSGRQFSNSRSEMNVSTLELGDSALYLCASSLSGGTEAFFGQGTRLTVV.

This clone was counted many times. The sample holds other DNA sequences that translate to the same CDR3. CDR3 DNA: TGTGCCAGCTCACCGGGACTAGCGGGAGAGCAGTACTTC. Translating it yields CASSPGLAGEQYF. The V gene is TRBV18, the J gene TRBJ2-7; TRBD2 agrees at 13 bases. The germline CDR1 and CDR2 sequences are KGHSH and LQKENI. The J segment lost 7 bases and the V segment lost 3 bases, leaving 0 bases of the junction unmatched. This CDR3 has 13 residues. Based on the CDR3 plus reference TRBV18 and TRBJ2-7, the full variable domain is NAGVMQNPRHLVRRRGQEARLRCSPMKGHSHVYWYRQLPEEGLKFMVYLQKENIIDESGMPKERFSAEFPKEGPSILRIQQVVRGDSAAYFCASSPGLAGEQYFGPGTRLTVT.

The chain uses TRBV4-1 and TRBJ2-7, with D hard to call. CDR1 is MGHRA, CDR2 YSYEKL, per germline. The CDR3 runs 15 residues. Trimming shortened V by 3 bases and J by 2 bases, and 14 bases separated the two germline ends. The CDR3 DNA is TGCGCCAGCAGCCAGAGTTTTTTAGCCCCCTACGAGCAGTACTTC. Its protein product is CASSQSFLAPYEQYF.

The rearrangement uses TRBV5-1 and TRBJ2-2; D is uncertain. Germline V gene sequence: CDR1 SGHRS, CDR2 YFSETQ. There are 15 residues in the CDR3. Trimming pared 0 bases from V and 4 bases from J, leaving 10 bases between. CDR3 sequence reads: CASSLGDIGTGELFF. The CDR3 DNA reads as TGCGCCAGCAGCTTGGGAGACATCGGCACCGGGGAGCTGTTTTTT. Full variable domain (rest looked up from reference TRBV5-1 and TRBJ2-2): KAGVTQTPRYLIKTRGQQVTLSCSPISGHRSVSWYQQTPGQGLQFLFEYFSETQRNKGNFPGRFSGRQFSNSRSEMNVSTLELGDSALYLCASSLGDIGTGELFFGEGSRLTVL.

This chain uses TRBV27 with TRBJ2-3; 8 bases fit TRBD2. V lost 5 bases, J lost 3 bases, and 4 bases stayed unmatched. The CDR3 contains 14 residues. Germline CDR1 is MNHEY and CDR2 is SMNVEV (reference sequence). This CDR3 reads CASSSGSATDTQYF. In DNA, the CDR3 is TGTGCCAGCAGTAGCGGGAGTGCAACAGATACGCAGTATTTT.

The chain combines TRBV29-1 with TRBJ2-3, with 7 bases that match TRBD2. The ends lost 8 bases at V and 7 bases at J; junction bases unmatched: 6. The CDR3 totals 11 residues. Germline assignment: CDR1 SQVTM and CDR2 ANQGSEA. This chain's CDR3 is CSTAAGNTQYF. The CDR3 DNA follows: TGCAGCACCGCAGCGGGAAATACGCAGTATTTT.

This rearrangement joins TRBV4-2 to TRBJ2-1; possibly TRBD2 for D (5 bases). Germline V gives CDR1 LGHNA, CDR2 YNFKEQ. The length of the CDR3 is 17 residues. V was shortened by 0 bases and J by 8 bases, with 20 bases between the two germline ends. For the CDR3, the DNA is TGTGCCAGCAGCCAAGAACCGTCGGGAATCGAGGACGATGAGCAGTTCTTC. Its protein is CASSQEPSGIEDDEQFF.

This sequence joins TRBV11-2 and TRBJ1-1, with a weak D call TRBD1 (5 bases). Trimming removed 0 bases from V and 10 bases from J, with 6 bases in between. The CDR3 covers 11 residues. The germline V gene has CDR1 SGHAT and CDR2 FQNNGV. The CDR3 here is CASSLEGGAFF. The CDR3 DNA is TGTGCCAGCAGCTTAGAGGGGGGAGCTTTCTTT.

Only one count was recorded for this clone. The V call is TRBV5-1, the J call TRBJ2-7, with 8 bases aligning to TRBD1. Germline loops: CDR1 SGHRS, CDR2 YFSETQ. V lost 7 bases to trimming and J lost 6 bases; unmatched junction nucleotides: 12. CDR3 length equals 14 residues. CDR3 nucleotide sequence: TGCGCCAGCGCTACCCTGACAGGGGCAGGCGAGCAGTACTTC. Translating it yields CASATLTGAGEQYF.

V gene TRBV5-1 combines with J gene TRBJ1-2; TRBD1 is a possible D gene (6 bases). The length of the CDR3 is 14 residues. The germline CDR1 and CDR2 sequences are SGHRS and YFSETQ. The V and J ends lost 2 bases and 6 bases respectively, with 14 bases between them. This chain's CDR3 is CASSLVAGDNGYTF. The CDR3 DNA reads TGCGCCAGCAGCTTAGTAGCAGGGGACAATGGCTACACCTTC.

The chain recombines TRBV5-1 with TRBJ2-1; 11 bases agree with TRBD2. This CDR3 comprises 16 residues. Per the germline V gene, CDR1 is SGHRS and CDR2 is YFSETQ. After removal of 3 bases from V and 7 bases from J, the junction contained 9 bases not matched to a gene. The CDR3 spells CASSWELAGVINEQFF. CDR3 in DNA: TGCGCCAGCAGCTGGGAACTAGCGGGAGTCATAAATGAGCAGTTCTTC. The full variable domain, with the rest looked up from reference TRBV5-1 and TRBJ2-1, is KAGVTQTPRYLIKTRGQQVTLSCSPISGHRSVSWYQQTPGQGLQFLFEYFSETQRNKGNFPGRFSGRQFSNSRSEMNVSTLELGDSALYLCASSWELAGVINEQFFGPGTRLTVL.